The 23 T cell receptor beta chains listed next were all sequenced from one sample in a study of blood T cell repertoires in COVID-19. Assay: immunoSEQ multiplex PCR; the TCRdb copy retains only in-frame clones and omits some. The table lists under 200,000 clones, about 83% of them singletons. Sequencing input: peripheral blood. These receptors came from a woman in her seventies who had recovered from COVID-19.

CDR3 region: CASSQASHPGNTIYF. In nucleotides, the CDR3 is TGCGCCAGCAGCCAAGCCTCACACCCGGGAAACACCATATATTTT. The V gene is TRBV4-1, the J gene TRBJ1-3; D is unresolved. The CDR3 spans 15 residues. V lost 1 base, J lost 4 bases, and 11 bases lay in between. Looked up from germline, CDR1 is MGHRA and CDR2 is YSYEKL.

The chain carries TRBV6-5 and TRBJ1-2; the D is unclear. V was trimmed by 0 bases and J by 8 bases, leaving 10 bases between them. Germline V gene data show CDR1 as MNHEY and CDR2 as SVGAGI. The CDR3 sequence is 13 residues long. CDR3 sequence: CASSYSSRGGYTF. The CDR3, as DNA: TGTGCCAGCAGTTACTCGAGTAGAGGGGGCTACACCTTC.

This clone showed up just a few times. The V and J genes are TRBV10-3 and TRBJ2-5; 15 positions match TRBD2. V shed 8 bases, J shed 5 bases, and the junction held 12 bases outside the gene matches. Germline assignment: CDR1 ENHRY and CDR2 SYGVKD. The CDR3 length is 17 residues. CDR3 in DNA: TGTGCCATCGGCCCCGGACTAGCGGGAGGGCCCAGGGAGACCCAGTACTTC. It is translated as CAIGPGLAGGPRETQYF.

As concerns this clone: A single base separates this from a much larger clone, so it may be a read error. The chain joins TRBV6-6 to TRBJ2-7; 10 bases align to TRBD1. V shed 4 bases, J shed 6 bases, and the junction held 6 bases outside the gene matches. This CDR3 has 14 amino acids. Germline V lookup: CDR1 MNHNY, CDR2 SVGAGI (reference sequence). The CDR3 DNA reads as TGTGCCAGCAGTTCTGACAGGGGGCATTCCGAGCAGTACTTC. This codes for CASSSDRGHSEQYF.

This rearrangement joins TRBV7-3 to TRBJ2-1, with D maybe TRBD2 (5 bases). Trimming removed 2 bases from V and 2 bases from J, with 10 bases in between. CDR3 length: 15 amino acids. The V gene's germline CDR1 is SGHTA and CDR2 FQGTGA. The CDR3 reads CASSLGGSAYNEQFF. CDR3 DNA sequence: TGTGCCAGCAGCTTAGGCGGGTCCGCCTACAATGAGCAGTTCTTC.

CDR3 in amino acids: CASSVGQGSEKLFF. The CDR3 region has the DNA TGTGCCAGCAGCGTAGGGCAGGGTAGCGAAAAACTGTTTTTT. The chain links TRBV9 to TRBJ1-4; maybe TRBD1 (5 bases). Trimming left V 0 bases short and J 8 bases short, with 11 bases between. CDR1 SGDLS and CDR2 YYNGEE come from the germline V gene. The CDR3 extends over 14 amino acids. Filled out from reference TRBV9 and TRBJ1-4, the complete variable domain reads DSGVTQTPKHLITATGQRVTLRCSPRSGDLSVYWYQQSLDQGLQFLIQYYNGEERAKGNILERFSAQQFPDLHSELNLSSLELGDSALYFCASSVGQGSEKLFFGSGTQLSVL.

As DNA, the CDR3 is TGCGCCAGCAGCTGGGGACAGGGGAACACTGAAGCTTTCTTT. It is translated as CASSWGQGNTEAFF. The J gene is TRBJ1-1, the V gene TRBV5-1; 9 bases align to TRBD1. The CDR3 is made up of 14 amino acids. V was clipped by 3 bases and J by 1 base; unmatched bases: 1. Germline V gene lookup returns CDR1 SGHRS and CDR2 YFSETQ.

This rearrangement joins TRBV19 to TRBJ2-3; possible D gene TRBD2, 6 bases. Trimming removed 10 bases from V and 0 bases from J, with 20 bases in between. The CDR3 has 16 residues. Germline V CDR1 and CDR2: LNHDA, SQIVND (reference sequence). The CDR3 here is CATQLTRGTSTDTQYF. The CDR3 DNA is TGTGCCACCCAGCTCACCCGCGGGACTAGCACAGATACGCAGTATTTT.

The chain uses TRBV5-1 and TRBJ1-2, with D unresolved. The CDR3 covers 13 residues. In germline, CDR1 is SGHRS, CDR2 YFSETQ. Trimming removed 2 bases from V and 3 bases from J, with 8 bases in between. The CDR3 DNA sequence: TGCGCCAGCAGCTTCGACTCGGACTATGGCTACACCTTC. Translation gives CASSFDSDYGYTF.

This clone showed up just once. CDR3 bases: TGTGCCAGTGGGAGGAGGGAGTTTGCCGGGGAGCTGTTTTTT. Translation: CASGRREFAGELFF. The V gene is TRBV6-5, the J gene TRBJ2-2, with D maybe TRBD2 (6 bases). Looked up from germline, CDR1 is MNHEY and CDR2 is SVGAGI. The CDR3 consists of 14 residues. V shed 9 bases and J shed 6 bases, with 17 bases lying between them.

The chain is built from TRBV27 and TRBJ1-5; D call uncertain. The CDR3 is 15 amino acids. V was clipped by 6 bases and J by 4 bases, with 16 bases between them. From germline, CDR1 is MNHEY and CDR2 SMNVEV (reference sequence). CDR3 region: CASRAGRALNQPQHF. CDR3 coding DNA: TGTGCCAGCAGGGCCGGGAGAGCACTAAATCAGCCCCAGCATTTT.

J is TRBJ2-2 and V is TRBV5-4; a weak D match, TRBD1 (6 bases). The CDR3 covers 16 residues. The germline V and J ends were trimmed by 3 bases and 2 bases, with 14 bases remaining between them. Germline V CDR1 and CDR2: SGHNT, YYREEE (reference sequence). CDR3 bases: TGTGCCAGCAGCTCGCCCAGGGGTGTAAACACCGGGGAGCTGTTTTTT. Translation gives CASSSPRGVNTGELFF.

This clone appeared a few times. The V gene is TRBV5-6, the J gene TRBJ2-7; D possibly corresponds to TRBD1 (7 bases). Trimming removed 3 bases at V and 4 bases at J, with 17 bases between. This CDR3 contains 15 residues. The germline gives CDR1 SGHDT, CDR2 YYEEEE. CDR3 coding DNA: TGTGCCAGCAGCTCCCGCGGGACAGAACAATACGAGCAGTACTTC. It yields the protein CASSSRGTEQYEQYF.

The V and J genes are TRBV7-3 and TRBJ2-2; 11 bases map to TRBD2. The CDR3 sequence is 15 residues long. The junction had 4 bases not matched to a gene; V was cut back by 4 bases and J by 6 bases. Germline values: CDR1 SGHTA, CDR2 FQGTGA. The CDR3 coding sequence is TGTGCCAGCAGCTCGCTAGCGGGGGGCTCCGGGGAGCTGTTTTTT. Protein product: CASSSLAGGSGELFF.

The J gene is TRBJ2-5, the V gene TRBV21-1; the DNA was not used to check the table's D call, TRBD2. TRBV21-1 constitutes a pseudogene. The CDR3 sequence is 18 residues long. Here the CDR3 reads CASSTPVRRLAGDETQYF. CDR3 nucleotide sequence: TGTGCCAGCAGCACCCCGGTTCGGAGACTAGCGGGAGACGAGACCCAGTACTTC.

The chain employs TRBV10-3 and TRBJ2-2; the D gene is possibly TRBD2 (7 bases). The CDR3 is 14 residues long. With 8 bases removed from V and 6 bases from J, the gap between germline ends came to 16 bases. CDR1 is ENHRY and CDR2 is SYGVKD in the germline V gene. Here the CDR3 reads CAIGGGSGPGELFF. The CDR3 DNA sequence: TGTGCCATCGGGGGCGGGAGCGGGCCCGGGGAGCTGTTTTTT.

The V and J genes are TRBV4-3 and TRBJ1-1, with D tentatively TRBD1 (6 bases). The CDR3 runs 15 residues. V shed 3 bases and J shed 1 base, with 12 bases lying between them. CDR1 LGHNA and CDR2 YSLEER come from the germline V gene. The chain's CDR3 is CASSQGGAQNTEAFF. The CDR3 DNA follows: TGCGCCAGCAGCCAGGGGGGGGCCCAGAACACTGAAGCTTTCTTT.

V gene TRBV7-9 combines with J gene TRBJ1-1; D ambiguous. The length of the CDR3 is 12 residues. The germline CDR1 and CDR2 sequences are SEHNR and FQNEAQ (reference sequence). Trimming shortened V by 4 bases and J by 4 bases, and 7 bases separated the two germline ends. DNA for the CDR3: TGTGCCAGCAGCTCTTGGGCCACTGAAGCTTTCTTT. Its protein product is CASSSWATEAFF.

The chain uses TRBV2 and TRBJ1-4, with TRBD1 as a possible D gene (5 bases). CDR3 length: 14 residues. V lost 6 bases, J lost 8 bases, and 16 bases lay in between. Germline V gives CDR1 SNHLY, CDR2 FYNNEI. The CDR3 nucleotides read TGTGCCAGCAGCTCAGGGTATTCGGGCGAAAAACTGTTTTTT. This gives the protein CASSSGYSGEKLFF.

Regarding this clone: Given a much more abundant clone one base away, this may be a read error. In DNA form, the CDR3 reads TGTGCCAGCAGCCTGACTAGCGGAGACACCGGGGAGCTGTTTTTT. This codes for CASSLTSGDTGELFF. The gene calls are TRBV5-4 and TRBJ2-2; 9 bases match TRBD2. This CDR3 is 15 amino acids long. V was clipped by 4 bases and J by 3 bases; unmatched bases: 4. Germline CDR1 SGHNT, CDR2 YYREEE (reference sequence). Supplemented by reference TRBV5-4 and TRBJ2-2, the full variable domain reads ETGVTQSPTHLIKTRGQQVTLRCSSQSGHNTVSWYQQALGQGPQFIFQYYREEENGRGNFPPRFSGLQFPNYSSELNVNALELDDSALYLCASSLTSGDTGELFFGEGSRLTVL.

The V gene is TRBV5-5, the J gene TRBJ2-2; TRBD2 agrees at 7 bases. The CDR3 contains 16 residues. CDR1 SGHKS and CDR2 YYEKEE come from the germline V gene (reference sequence). V shed 4 bases, J shed 6 bases, and the junction held 12 bases outside the gene matches. The CDR3 here is CASSPGLEIGPGELFF. The DNA for the CDR3 is TGTGCCAGCAGCCCCGGACTAGAGATAGGGCCCGGGGAGCTGTTTTTT.

The chain employs TRBV5-6 and TRBJ2-1, with TRBD2 as a possible D gene (5 bases). The V and J ends lost 4 bases and 11 bases respectively, with 16 bases between them. Germline CDR1 reads SGHDT; CDR2 reads YYEEEE. The CDR3 contains 13 residues. The CDR3 loop reads CASSPRTRIKQFF. In nucleotides, the CDR3 is TGTGCCAGCAGCCCCCGGACTCGGATAAAGCAGTTCTTC.

A word on this clone: Different DNA sequences within this sample yield the same CDR3. The genes are TRBV28 and TRBJ2-7; D not certain. The CDR3 is made up of 14 amino acids. In germline, CDR1 is MDHEN, CDR2 SYDVKM. V was cut by 1 base and J by 0 bases, with 7 bases left in between. The CDR3 loop reads CASSLLARSYEQYF. The CDR3 DNA reads TGTGCCAGCAGTTTATTGGCACGCTCCTACGAGCAGTACTTC.